Reported below is one T cell receptor beta chain. This entry comes from a study of cytomegalovirus exposure and HLA in healthy donors. Turning to the study itself: The same platform was used for the roughly 130 validation repertoires as for the roughly 660 first-cohort repertoires, as reported in a later analysis.

TCRdb keeps only in-frame clones here, not all; method: immunoSEQ multiplex PCR. The table shows approximately 140,000 clones, with 70% to 90% occurring only once. The CDR3 runs to 12 residues. J was trimmed by 11 bases and V by 6 bases; bases with no gene match: 9. CDR1 is SNHLY, CDR2 FYNNEI, per germline. V is TRBV2 and J is TRBJ1-1; the match to TRBD1 covers 7 bases. Sequenced: PBMCs. This receptor was identified in a woman aged 18 to 35 in good health and CMV-seropositive. This CDR3 is CASRSDREDAFF. The CDR3 DNA reads TGTGCCAGCAGGTCCGACAGGGAGGATGCTTTCTTT.